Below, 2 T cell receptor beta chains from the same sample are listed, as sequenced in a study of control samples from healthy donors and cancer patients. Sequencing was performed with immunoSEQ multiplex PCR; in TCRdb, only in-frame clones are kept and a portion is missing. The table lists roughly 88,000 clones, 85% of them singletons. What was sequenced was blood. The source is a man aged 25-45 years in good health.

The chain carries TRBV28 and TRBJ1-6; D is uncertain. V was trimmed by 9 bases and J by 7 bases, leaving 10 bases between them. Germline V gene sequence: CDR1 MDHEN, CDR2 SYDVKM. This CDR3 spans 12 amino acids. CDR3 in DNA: TGTGCCAGTATATCCGGGAATTCACCCCTCCACTTT. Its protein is CASISGNSPLHF. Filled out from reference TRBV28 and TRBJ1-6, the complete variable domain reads DVKVTQSSRYLVKRTGEKVFLECVQDMDHENMFWYRQDPGLGLRLIYFSYDVKMKEKGDIPEGYSVSREKKERFSLILESASTNQTSMYLCASISGNSPLHFGNGTRLTVT.

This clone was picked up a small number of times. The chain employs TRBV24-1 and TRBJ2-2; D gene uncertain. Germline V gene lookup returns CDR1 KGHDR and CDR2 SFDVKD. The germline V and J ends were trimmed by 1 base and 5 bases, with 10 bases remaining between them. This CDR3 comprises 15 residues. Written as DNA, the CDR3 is TGTGCCACCAGTGATTTCTCTAGAGATACCGGGGAGCTGTTTTTT. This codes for CATSDFSRDTGELFF.